This T cell receptor (beta chain) was captured by sequencing in a study of T cell responses to AZD1222 COVID-19 vaccine. Study results and caveats: A reported finding is that nearly half of spike-specific TCRs target unmutated variant regions.

TCRdb's copy holds only in-frame clones and misses some; the assay was immunoSEQ multiplex PCR. The repertoire holds 150,000 to 160,000 clones, with around nine tenths as singletons. About this clone itself: Its specificity is unknown.

This CDR3 spans 14 amino acids. V shed 3 bases and J 6 bases; nucleotides not matched to a gene: 7. The germline V gene has CDR1 MDHEN and CDR2 SYDVKM. This sequence was found in an adult in good health. Source: peripheral blood, taken on day 0 of AZD1222 vaccination. J is TRBJ2-7 and V is TRBV28; 8 bases fit TRBD1. The CDR3 here is CASSFRGRGVEQYF. The DNA for the CDR3 is TGTGCCAGCAGTTTCAGGGGGCGCGGGGTCGAGCAGTACTTC.